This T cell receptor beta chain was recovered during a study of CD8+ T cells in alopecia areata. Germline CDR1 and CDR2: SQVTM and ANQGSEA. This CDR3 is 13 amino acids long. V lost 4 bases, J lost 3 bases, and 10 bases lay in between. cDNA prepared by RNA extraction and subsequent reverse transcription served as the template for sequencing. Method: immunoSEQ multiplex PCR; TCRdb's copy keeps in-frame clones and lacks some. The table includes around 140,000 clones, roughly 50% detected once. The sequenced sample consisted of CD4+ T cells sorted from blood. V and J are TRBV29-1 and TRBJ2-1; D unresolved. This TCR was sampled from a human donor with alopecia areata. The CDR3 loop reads CSVVRGNYNEQFF. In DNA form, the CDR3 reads TGCAGCGTTGTACGCGGAAACTACAATGAGCAGTTCTTC.